This passage covers 9 T cell receptor beta chains from one sample sequenced in a study of T cells after somatic rescue of genetic block. Repertoires were generated with immunoSEQ multiplex PCR, while TCRdb's copy carries only in-frame clones and drops some. The table lists roughly 55,000 clones, approximately 96% of them singletons. The sequenced material came from peripheral blood mononuclear cells (PBMCs). These receptors all stem from a child in the first two years of life.

The chain joins TRBV21-1 to TRBJ2-1; the DNA was not compared with TRBD2, the D call given in the table. TRBV21-1 corresponds to a pseudogene. The length of the CDR3 is 19 residues. CDR3 nucleotide sequence: TGTGCCAGCAGCAAAGCGAATCCGGCTAGCGGGACCTCCTACAATGAGCAGTTCTTC. Amino acids: CASSKANPASGTSYNEQFF.

The chain carries TRBV7-8 and TRBJ1-5; D remains ambiguous. The CDR3 contains 13 residues. The germline CDR1 and CDR2 sequences are SGHVS and FQNEAQ. Trimming stripped 0 bases from V and 7 bases from J, with 7 bases between. The chain's CDR3 is CASSLAGIQPQHF. The CDR3 nucleotides read TGTGCCAGCAGCTTAGCGGGGATCCAGCCCCAGCATTTT.

The chain is built from TRBV7-2 and TRBJ2-3; 9 bases line up with TRBD1. This CDR3 region has 17 residues. Germline values: CDR1 SGHTA, CDR2 FQGNSA. V lost 3 bases, J lost 0 bases, and 7 bases stayed unmatched. The CDR3 coding sequence is TGTGCCAGCAGCTTTCTTTCCGGGACAGGGAGCACAGATACGCAGTATTTT. The encoded protein is CASSFLSGTGSTDTQYF.

The CDR3 reads CASSYDRFSGNTIYF. CDR3 DNA: TGCGCCAGCAGCTACGACAGGTTCTCTGGAAACACCATATATTTT. V and J are TRBV5-1 and TRBJ1-3; D possibly corresponds to TRBD1 (6 bases). V dropped 3 bases and J dropped 0 bases, with 10 bases sitting between them. The germline gives CDR1 SGHRS, CDR2 YFSETQ. The CDR3 is 15 amino acids.

The chain employs TRBV29-1 and TRBJ2-3, with a possible D match to TRBD2 (6 bases). The CDR3 totals 14 residues. The germline CDR1 and CDR2 sequences are SQVTM and ANQGSEA. V gave up 5 bases and J gave up 0 bases, with 12 bases separating them. CDR3 DNA sequence: TGCAGCGTTAGTAGCGGCTCTAGCACAGATACGCAGTATTTT. Translating it yields CSVSSGSSTDTQYF.

The rearrangement uses TRBV7-9 and TRBJ2-5, with 9 bases that match TRBD1. The CDR3 length is 13 residues. Germline V gene sequence: CDR1 SEHNR, CDR2 FQNEAQ (reference sequence). The trim removed 4 bases at V and 4 bases at J, leaving 1 base unmatched. This CDR3 reads CASSSDRGETQYF. As DNA, the CDR3 is TGTGCCAGCAGCTCGGACAGGGGAGAGACCCAGTACTTC.

V usage is TRBV27 and J usage is TRBJ2-7, with 9 bases lining up with TRBD2. Unmatched junction bases numbered 9, after V lost 8 bases and J lost 1 base. The CDR3 loop spans 15 amino acids. Germline assignment: CDR1 MNHEY and CDR2 SMNVEV (reference sequence). CDR3 sequence: CASQSSGRRSYEQYF. In DNA, the CDR3 is TGTGCCAGCCAATCGAGCGGGAGGAGGTCCTACGAGCAGTACTTC.

V is TRBV5-1 and J is TRBJ2-7; D tentatively fits TRBD1 or TRBD2 (6 bases each). V lost 5 bases and J lost 2, with 14 bases in between. CDR3 length: 14 amino acids. CDR1 is SGHRS, CDR2 YFSETQ, per germline. CDR3 residues: CASRMGAGTYEQYF. CDR3 DNA sequence: TGCGCCAGCAGGATGGGGGCGGGGACCTACGAGCAGTACTTC. Based on the CDR3 plus reference TRBV5-1 and TRBJ2-7, the full variable domain is KAGVTQTPRYLIKTRGQQVTLSCSPISGHRSVSWYQQTPGQGLQFLFEYFSETQRNKGNFPGRFSGRQFSNSRSEMNVSTLELGDSALYLCASRMGAGTYEQYFGPGTRLTVT.

The chain is built from TRBV5-1 and TRBJ2-7; 8 bases agree with TRBD2. The CDR3 contains 16 residues. Losses at the gene ends were 3 bases for V and 0 bases for J; bases not matched to a gene: 8. CDR1 SGHRS and CDR2 YFSETQ come from the germline V gene. Written as DNA, the CDR3 is TGCGCCAGCAGCTGGGAAACTAGCGGAGTCTCCTACGAGCAGTACTTC. Its translation is CASSWETSGVSYEQYF. Combining the CDR3 with reference TRBV5-1 and TRBJ2-7 gives the whole variable domain KAGVTQTPRYLIKTRGQQVTLSCSPISGHRSVSWYQQTPGQGLQFLFEYFSETQRNKGNFPGRFSGRQFSNSRSEMNVSTLELGDSALYLCASSWETSGVSYEQYFGPGTRLTVT.